This entry lists 32 T cell receptor beta chains sequenced from one sample in a study of response to subunit inactivated influenza vaccine. Via MiXCR, TCRdb re-called the RT-PCR reads, giving one row per CDR3 protein. The sample lists approximately 530,000 distinct CDR3 sequences, less than 10% occurring once. Sample: PBMCs from blood, taken around 2 years after vaccination. These receptors originate from a man aged 50 to 75 who received an inactivated influenza vaccine.

This clonotype was counted between two and nine times. The J gene is TRBJ2-2, the V gene TRBV24-1; 14 bases agree with TRBD2. The CDR3 extends over 15 amino acids. Germline V gene data show CDR1 as KGHDR and CDR2 as SFDVKD. The V and J ends lost 5 bases and 6 bases, in that order; junction bases with no gene match: 1. This CDR3 is CATSGLAGGPGELFF. The CDR3 nucleotides are TGTGCCACCAGTGGACTAGCGGGAGGGCCCGGGGAGCTGTTTTTT.

In this sample, this clonotype turned up many times. This CDR3 reads CASSQLAGGRYNEQFF. CDR3 nucleotide sequence: TGTGCCAGCAGCCAACTAGCGGGAGGCCGATACAATGAGCAGTTCTTC. The rearrangement links TRBV6-1 to TRBJ2-1; 12 bases are a match to TRBD2. The junction had 7 bases not matched to a gene; V was cut back by 6 bases and J by 4 bases. Germline CDR1 is MNHNS and CDR2 is SASEGT. This CDR3 contains 16 residues.

The genes are TRBV9 and TRBJ1-3; weak D call: TRBD1 (5 bases). Germline V lookup: CDR1 SGDLS, CDR2 YYNGEE. The CDR3 spans 15 residues. Trimming cost V 3 bases and J 0 bases, with 10 bases left between them. The CDR3 region has the DNA TGTGCCAGCAGCGCACGTGGGGGCTCTGGAAACACCATATATTTT. Encoded protein: CASSARGGSGNTIYF.

This clonotype has only a few counts. This chain joins TRBV7-9 and TRBJ1-2; 8 nucleotides line up with TRBD1. CDR1 SEHNR and CDR2 FQNEAQ come from the germline V gene (reference sequence). The CDR3 spans 13 residues. Trimming cost V 4 bases and J 5 bases; bases outside gene matches: 3. The DNA for the CDR3 is TGTGCCAGCAGCTCGACAGGGGAATATGGCTACACCTTC. Its translation: CASSSTGEYGYTF. The full variable domain, rest sourced from reference TRBV7-9 and TRBJ1-2, is DTGVSQNPRHKITKRGQNVTFRCDPISEHNRLYWYRQTLGQGPEFLTYFQNEAQLEKSRLLSDRFSAERPKGSFSTLEIQRTEQGDSAMYLCASSSTGEYGYTFGSGTRLTVV.

V gene TRBV9 combines with J gene TRBJ2-7; 11 positions agree with TRBD2. V gave up 4 bases and J gave up 3 bases; unmatched junction bases: 6. Looked up from germline, CDR1 is SGDLS and CDR2 is YYNGEE. The CDR3 extends over 15 amino acids. CDR3 amino acids: CASSPTTSGIYEQYF. The CDR3 nucleotides are TGTGCCAGCAGCCCAACGACTAGCGGGATCTACGAGCAGTACTTC.

The rearrangement links TRBV12-3 or TRBV12-4 to TRBJ2-5; D gene uncertain. Trimming removed 7 bases from V and 7 bases from J, with 16 bases in between. CDR3 length: 13 residues. In DNA form, the CDR3 reads TGTGCCAGCATGGCCCCGTCCGTTGGGACCCAGTACTTC. This translates into CASMAPSVGTQYF.

This clonotype was seen more than once but under ten times. This rearrangement joins TRBV9 to TRBJ1-3, with unresolved D. The CDR3 spans 15 residues. Germline loops: CDR1 SGDLS, CDR2 YYNGEE. V gave up 2 bases and J gave up 1 base, with 10 bases separating them. CDR3 in DNA: TGTGCCAGCAGCGTTGGAGTGTCATCTGGAAACACCATATATTTT. Its protein product is CASSVGVSSGNTIYF.

Many counts were recorded for this clonotype. The chain links TRBV23-1 to TRBJ1-5; 12 bases are a match to TRBD1. TRBV23-1 is noted as an ORF with a role that remains uncertain. V was pared by 0 bases and J by 3 bases, with 12 bases of the junction left unmatched. The CDR3 extends over 20 amino acids. CDR3 sequence (DNA): TGCGCCAGCAGTCAATCAGACCGGGACAGGGGGCTGATGCCCAATCAGCCCCAGCATTTT. As protein: CASSQSDRDRGLMPNQPQHF.

The CDR3 DNA reads TGTGCCAGCAGTTTAGGTAGGGGGGTCAATCAGCCCCAGCATTTT. Protein sequence: CASSLGRGVNQPQHF. The chain uses TRBV12-3 or TRBV12-4 and TRBJ1-5, with D possibly TRBD1 on 6 matching bases. V was cut by 1 base and J by 3 bases, with 10 bases left in between. The CDR3 length is 15 residues.

This clonotype was counted many times. The chain is built from TRBV29-1 and TRBJ2-7, with 7 bases identical to TRBD1. Germline assignment: CDR1 SQVTM and CDR2 ANQGSEA. V was pared by 4 bases and J by 5 bases, with 5 bases of the junction left unmatched. The CDR3 loop spans 12 amino acids. CDR3 amino acids: CSVGYRGNEQYF. CDR3 in DNA: TGCAGCGTTGGTTACAGGGGAAACGAGCAGTACTTC.

This clonotype was observed at least ten times. This chain uses TRBV28 with TRBJ2-2, with 8 bases matching TRBD2. This CDR3 has 16 amino acids. The germline gives CDR1 MDHEN, CDR2 SYDVKM. V was clipped by 3 bases and J by 4 bases; unmatched bases: 7. The CDR3 nucleotides read TGTGCCAGCAGTTTGGAGCGGGAGAGGGTCACCGGGGAGCTGTTTTTT. Its protein is CASSLERERVTGELFF.

This clonotype was detected ten times or more. The CDR3 sequence is CASSADREGEKLFF. In DNA form, the CDR3 reads TGTGCCAGCAGCGCGGACAGGGAAGGTGAAAAACTGTTTTTT. The chain carries TRBV5-6 and TRBJ1-4; 8 bases match TRBD1. The CDR3 is 14 amino acids. The germline CDR1 and CDR2 sequences are SGHDT and YYEEEE. V shed 4 bases and J 7 bases; nucleotides not matched to a gene: 6.

This clonotype was found many times. The CDR3, as DNA: TGCAGTGCTCGAATGCTAGGGATAAACCAAGAGACCCAGTACTTC. The encoded protein is CSARMLGINQETQYF. The chain uses TRBV20-1 and TRBJ2-5; D ambiguous. Germline CDR1 is DFQATT and CDR2 is SNEGSKA (reference sequence). V was trimmed by 5 bases and J by 0 bases, leaving 16 bases between them. This CDR3 spans 15 amino acids.

The chain joins TRBV4-2 to TRBJ1-6; D may be TRBD1 (6 bases). Trimming stripped 0 bases from V and 7 bases from J, with 10 bases between. The CDR3 spans 15 residues. From germline, CDR1 is LGHNA and CDR2 YNFKEQ. The CDR3 DNA is TGTGCCAGCAGCCAAGACGGACAGCAAAATTCACCCCTCCACTTT. It codes for CASSQDGQQNSPLHF.

Only a few counts were recorded for this clonotype. This chain connects TRBV20-1 to TRBJ2-5; 7 nucleotides match TRBD2. The CDR3 extends over 15 amino acids. From germline, CDR1 is DFQATT and CDR2 SNEGSKA (reference sequence). V lost 4 bases and J lost 2; bases outside the gene matches: 10. CDR3 residues: CSATPSGLLQETQYF. The CDR3 coding sequence is TGCAGTGCTACGCCTAGCGGACTGCTTCAAGAGACCCAGTACTTC.

The J gene is TRBJ2-2, the V gene TRBV6-2 or TRBV6-3, with 10 bases identical to TRBD2. The V gene's germline CDR1 is MNHEY and CDR2 SVGEGT. CDR3 length: 16 amino acids. With 2 bases clipped from V and 5 bases from J, the junction kept 5 bases outside the gene matches. The CDR3 DNA sequence: TGTGCCAGCAGTTACGCTAGCGGGAGCATTACCGGGGAGCTGTTTTTT. Encoded protein: CASSYASGSITGELFF.

This clonotype was detected a few times. The chain is built from TRBV20-1 and TRBJ1-2, with TRBD1 matching 9 bases. CDR3 length: 17 amino acids. With 5 bases clipped from V and 1 base from J, the junction kept 14 bases outside the gene matches. CDR1 DFQATT and CDR2 SNEGSKA come from the germline V gene (reference sequence). CDR3 DNA sequence: TGCAGTGCTCCCTCCGGCGGGACAGGGTGGGGTAACTATGGCTACACCTTC. It codes for CSAPSGGTGWGNYGYTF.

The chain combines TRBV11-2 with TRBJ1-5, with D tentatively TRBD1 (5 bases). Trimming pared 0 bases from V and 6 bases from J, leaving 12 bases between. The V gene's germline CDR1 is SGHAT and CDR2 FQNNGV. The CDR3 consists of 15 residues. The CDR3 here is CASSLDTGRGQPQHF. As DNA, the CDR3 is TGTGCCAGCAGCTTAGATACAGGAAGGGGTCAGCCCCAGCATTTT. The full variable domain, in which reference TRBV11-2 and TRBJ1-5 provide the parts outside the CDR3, is EAGVAQSPRYKIIEKRQSVAFWCNPISGHATLYWYQQILGQGPKLLIQFQNNGVVDDSQLPKDRFSAERLKGVDSTLKIQPAKLEDSAVYLCASSLDTGRGQPQHFGDGTRLSIL.

This clonotype has just a few counts. DNA for the CDR3: TGCGCCAGCACGGAGGGAGTTATCACCGGGGAGCTGTTTTTT. Residues: CASTEGVITGELFF. This chain links TRBV10-1 with TRBJ2-2; tentatively, D is TRBD2 (6 bases). Germline V CDR1 and CDR2: WNHNN, SYGVQD (reference sequence). The CDR3 runs 14 residues. The ends were cut back, 7 bases at V and 4 bases at J, with 13 bases in the middle.

The chain uses TRBV5-6 and TRBJ2-5; 12 bases are shared with TRBD1. Germline loops: CDR1 SGHDT, CDR2 YYEEEE. Losses at the gene ends were 4 bases for V and 5 bases for J; bases not matched to a gene: 12. The CDR3 spans 17 residues. The CDR3 protein is CASSDSGTGGPRETQYF. CDR3 coding DNA: TGTGCCAGCAGCGACTCCGGGACAGGGGGCCCCCGGGAGACCCAGTACTTC.

This clonotype was seen only a few times. For the CDR3, the DNA is TGTGCCAGCAGTTACTTAGACAGGCCCACAGATACGCAGTATTTT. Translated: CASSYLDRPTDTQYF. This chain links TRBV6-5 with TRBJ2-3; maybe TRBD1 (6 bases). This CDR3 is built from 15 residues. V lost 1 base and J lost 2, with 10 bases in between. Germline V gene sequence: CDR1 MNHEY, CDR2 SVGAGI.

This clonotype was counted ten times or more. The chain couples TRBV4-3 to TRBJ2-2; D gene unclear. Germline assignment: CDR1 LGHNA and CDR2 YSLEER. This CDR3 has 14 residues. Trimming removed 1 base from V and 6 bases from J, with 9 bases in between. CDR3 DNA sequence: TGCGCCAGCAGCCAAGTTGCCAACCCCGGGGAGCTGTTTTTT. Protein: CASSQVANPGELFF.

This clonotype turned up a few times. The chain joins TRBV11-2 to TRBJ2-3, with 9 bases aligning to TRBD2. CDR3 length: 16 residues. Trimming at V came to 1 base and at J to 3 bases, leaving 5 bases not matched to a gene. The germline gives CDR1 SGHAT, CDR2 FQNNGV. DNA for the CDR3: TGTGCCAGCAGCTTAGTGTCTAGCGGGGTGACAGATACGCAGTATTTT. It specifies CASSLVSSGVTDTQYF.

The J gene is TRBJ2-7, the V gene TRBV20-1; 9 bases are a match to TRBD2. CDR1 and CDR2 from the germline V gene are DFQATT and SNEGSKA (reference sequence). This CDR3 contains 13 residues. V was clipped by 6 bases and J by 2 bases; unmatched bases: 5. For the CDR3, the DNA is TGCAGTGCACCGGGACTAGCTGCCTACGAGCAGTACTTC. This encodes CSAPGLAAYEQYF.

This clonotype has just a few counts. V is TRBV4-1 and J is TRBJ1-2, with TRBD1 matching 12 bases. Germline assignment: CDR1 MGHRA and CDR2 YSYEKL. Trimming took 0 bases from V and 4 from J; bases not matched to a gene: 12. There are 19 residues in the CDR3. CDR3 in DNA: TGCGCCAGCAGCCAAGATTCGGGGACAGGGGGCTCGTGGGGCTATGGCTACACCTTC. Protein sequence: CASSQDSGTGGSWGYGYTF.

A few counts support this clonotype. The chain joins TRBV12-3 or TRBV12-4 to TRBJ1-1; perhaps TRBD1 as D (6 bases). CDR3 size: 13 residues. V was cut by 3 bases and J by 6 bases, with 11 bases left in between. The CDR3 loop is CASSLLQGSEAFF. The CDR3 nucleotides are TGTGCCAGCAGTTTGCTACAGGGTTCTGAAGCTTTCTTT.

In this sample, this clonotype turned up a few times. V usage is TRBV9 and J usage is TRBJ2-7; D is unclear. The CDR3 consists of 16 residues. Germline V lookup: CDR1 SGDLS, CDR2 YYNGEE. Trimming removed 0 bases from V and 6 bases from J, with 19 bases in between. The chain's CDR3 is CASSVAGGTRISEQYF. The CDR3 DNA follows: TGTGCCAGCAGCGTAGCTGGCGGCACCCGGATCTCCGAGCAGTACTTC.

The CDR3 region is CASRWGLNQPQHF. In DNA form, the CDR3 reads TGCGCCAGCAGGTGGGGTCTCAATCAGCCCCAGCATTTT. The chain is built from TRBV23-1 and TRBJ1-5; D uncertain. TRBV23-1 is known as an ORF, though its function is uncertain. V shed 6 bases and J shed 3 bases, with 9 bases lying between them. This CDR3 is 13 amino acids long.

This clonotype occurred many times. The chain recombines TRBV5-1 with TRBJ2-7; D gene ambiguous. V was trimmed by 7 bases and J by 2 bases, leaving 10 bases between them. Germline CDR1 reads SGHRS; CDR2 reads YFSETQ. This CDR3 is built from 12 residues. CDR3 in DNA: TGCGCCAGCGGCAAGGACCCCTACGAGCAGTACTTC. Translation: CASGKDPYEQYF.

This clonotype occurred a few times. The rearrangement links TRBV20-1 to TRBJ2-1, with 10 positions matching TRBD2. The ends lost 4 bases at V and 0 bases at J; junction bases unmatched: 6. The CDR3 sequence is 16 residues long. In germline, CDR1 is DFQATT, CDR2 SNEGSKA (reference sequence). CDR3: CSATGTSALSYNEQFF. CDR3 DNA: TGCAGTGCTACCGGGACTAGCGCGCTCTCCTACAATGAGCAGTTCTTC.

This clonotype was seen a handful of times. The genes are TRBV4-3 and TRBJ1-5; D remains unclear. The CDR3 sequence is 15 residues long. Germline loops: CDR1 LGHNA, CDR2 YSLEER. With 0 bases removed from V and 4 bases from J, the gap between germline ends came to 10 bases. The DNA for the CDR3 is TGCGCCAGCAGCCAAGAGCGCGGGTTAAATCAGCCCCAGCATTTT. It is translated as CASSQERGLNQPQHF.

A few counts support this clonotype. The CDR3 sequence: CASSLILAGGRYNEQFF. Written as DNA, the CDR3 is TGTGCCAGCAGCTTAATCCTAGCGGGGGGGAGATACAATGAGCAGTTCTTC. The chain combines TRBV7-8 with TRBJ2-1, with TRBD2 identical over 12 bases. Trimming cost V 2 bases and J 4 bases; bases outside gene matches: 6. From germline, CDR1 is SGHVS and CDR2 FQNEAQ. The CDR3 spans 17 residues.